This TCR beta chain was profiled in a study of vaccination and CD4 T cells after COVID-19. This clonotype appeared a few times. Its antigen is unidentified. Sequenced with the Oncomine TCR Beta short-read assay was DNA taken from cultured CD4+ T cells. TCRdb called the PCR reads again in MiXCR, with one record for every CDR3 protein. The table lists roughly 18,000 distinct CDR3 sequences, approximately 50% of them singletons. Treatment described: roughly ten-day PBMC culture with coronavirus spike peptide pools or control peptides (ViraFEST assay). The V end was cut by 2 bases, the J end by 0 bases, with 15 bases between. This CDR3 is built from 16 residues. Germline assignment: CDR1 DFQATT and CDR2 SNEGSKA (reference sequence).

The chain is built from TRBV20-1 and TRBJ2-3, with unresolved D. Sequenced input: CD4+ T cells from blood, cultured in vitro. The clonotype was recovered from a human donor who had recovered from COVID-19. The CDR3 is CSARPLSSASTDTQYF. In DNA, the CDR3 is TGCAGTGCTAGACCCCTCTCTAGTGCTAGCACAGATACGCAGTATTTT.